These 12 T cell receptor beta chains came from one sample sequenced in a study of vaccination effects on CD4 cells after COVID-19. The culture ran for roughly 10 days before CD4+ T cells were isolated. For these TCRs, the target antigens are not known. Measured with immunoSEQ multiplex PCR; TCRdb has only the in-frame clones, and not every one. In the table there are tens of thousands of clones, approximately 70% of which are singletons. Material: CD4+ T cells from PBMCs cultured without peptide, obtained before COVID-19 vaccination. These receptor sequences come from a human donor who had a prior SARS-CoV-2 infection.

The CDR3 DNA is TGCGCCAGCAGCTTACCACTAGCGGGGGATCAAGAGACCCAGTACTTC. This gives the protein CASSLPLAGDQETQYF. The rearrangement links TRBV5-1 to TRBJ2-5, with 11 bases that match TRBD2. The CDR3 has 16 residues. V shed 2 bases, J shed 2 bases, and the junction held 5 bases outside the gene matches. Germline CDR1 and CDR2: SGHRS and YFSETQ. The complete variable domain, with remaining parts taken from reference TRBV5-1 and TRBJ2-5, reads KAGVTQTPRYLIKTRGQQVTLSCSPISGHRSVSWYQQTPGQGLQFLFEYFSETQRNKGNFPGRFSGRQFSNSRSEMNVSTLELGDSALYLCASSLPLAGDQETQYFGPGTRLLVL.

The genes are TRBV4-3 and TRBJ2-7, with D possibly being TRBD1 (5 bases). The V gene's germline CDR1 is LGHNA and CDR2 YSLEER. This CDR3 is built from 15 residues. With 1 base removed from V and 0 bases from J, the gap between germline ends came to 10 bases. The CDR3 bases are TGCGCCAGCAGCCAAGGGGGCGTATACTCCTACGAGCAGTACTTC. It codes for CASSQGGVYSYEQYF.

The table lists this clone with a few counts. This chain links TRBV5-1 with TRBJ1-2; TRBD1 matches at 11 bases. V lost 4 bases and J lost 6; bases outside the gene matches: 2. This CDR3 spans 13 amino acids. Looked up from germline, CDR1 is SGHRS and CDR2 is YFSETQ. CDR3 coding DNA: TGCGCCAGCAGCCGGGACAGGGGGAATGGCTACACCTTC. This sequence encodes CASSRDRGNGYTF.

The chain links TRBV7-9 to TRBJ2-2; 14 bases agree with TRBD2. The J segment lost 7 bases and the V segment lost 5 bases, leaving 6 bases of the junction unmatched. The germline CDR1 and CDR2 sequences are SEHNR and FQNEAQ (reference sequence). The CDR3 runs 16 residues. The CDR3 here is CASSAGLAGAVGELFF. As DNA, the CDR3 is TGTGCCAGCAGCGCGGGACTAGCGGGGGCTGTCGGGGAGCTGTTTTTT.

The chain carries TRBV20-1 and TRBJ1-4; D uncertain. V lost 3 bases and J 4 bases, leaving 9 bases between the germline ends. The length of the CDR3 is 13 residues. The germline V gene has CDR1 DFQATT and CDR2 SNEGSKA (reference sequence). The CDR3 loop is CSASTAVNEKLFF. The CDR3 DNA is TGCAGTGCTAGTACGGCAGTTAATGAAAAACTGTTTTTT.

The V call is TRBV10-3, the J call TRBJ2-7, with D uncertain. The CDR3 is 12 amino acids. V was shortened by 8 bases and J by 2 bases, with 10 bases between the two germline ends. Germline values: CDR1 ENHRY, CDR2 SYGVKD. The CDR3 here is CAISNRTYEQYF. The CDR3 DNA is TGTGCCATCTCGAACAGAACCTACGAGCAGTACTTC.

The CDR3 sequence: CASSPKLAKNIQYF. The CDR3 bases are TGTGCCAGCAGCCCCAAGCTAGCCAAAAACATTCAGTACTTC. The chain employs TRBV5-6 and TRBJ2-4, with D hard to call. Germline CDR1 reads SGHDT; CDR2 reads YYEEEE. CDR3 length: 14 amino acids. V gave up 4 bases and J gave up 0 bases, with 8 bases separating them. The full variable domain, with the rest looked up from reference TRBV5-6 and TRBJ2-4, is DAGVTQSPTHLIKTRGQQVTLRCSPKSGHDTVSWYQQALGQGPQFIFQYYEEEERQRGNFPDRFSGHQFPNYSSELNVNALLLGDSALYLCASSPKLAKNIQYFGAGTRLSVL.

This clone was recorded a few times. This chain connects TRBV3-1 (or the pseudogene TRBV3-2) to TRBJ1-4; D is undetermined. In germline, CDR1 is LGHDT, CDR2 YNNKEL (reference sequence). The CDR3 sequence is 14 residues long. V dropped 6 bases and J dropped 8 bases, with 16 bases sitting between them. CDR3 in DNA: TGTGCCAGCAGTCAGTTGGATAGGGAGGAAAAACTGTTTTTT. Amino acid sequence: CASSQLDREEKLFF.

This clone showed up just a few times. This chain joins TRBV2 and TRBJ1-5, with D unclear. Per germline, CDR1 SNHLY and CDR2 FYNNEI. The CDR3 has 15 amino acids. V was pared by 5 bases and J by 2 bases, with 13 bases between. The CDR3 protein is CASSPDGSRNQPQHF. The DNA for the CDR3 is TGTGCCAGCAGTCCGGACGGGTCGCGCAATCAGCCCCAGCATTTT.

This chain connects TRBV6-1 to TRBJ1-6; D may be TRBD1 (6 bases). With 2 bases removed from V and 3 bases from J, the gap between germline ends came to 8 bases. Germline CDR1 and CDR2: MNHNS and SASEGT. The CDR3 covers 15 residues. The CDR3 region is CASSEWDNYNSPLHF. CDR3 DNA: TGTGCCAGCAGTGAATGGGACAACTATAATTCACCCCTCCACTTT.

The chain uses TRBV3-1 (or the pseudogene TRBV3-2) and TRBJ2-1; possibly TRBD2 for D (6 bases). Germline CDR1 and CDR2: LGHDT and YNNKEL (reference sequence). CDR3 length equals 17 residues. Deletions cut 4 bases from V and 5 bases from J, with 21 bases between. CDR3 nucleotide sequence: TGTGCCAGCAGCCCGTGGACCGGGAGAACCCTAAACAATGAGCAGTTCTTC. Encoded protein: CASSPWTGRTLNNEQFF.

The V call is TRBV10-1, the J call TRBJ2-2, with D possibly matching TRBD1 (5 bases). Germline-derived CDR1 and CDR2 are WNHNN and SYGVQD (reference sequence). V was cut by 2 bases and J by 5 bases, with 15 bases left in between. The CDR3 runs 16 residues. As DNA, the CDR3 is TGCGCCAGCAGTGAGACCACAGGATTGCGGACCGGGGAGCTGTTTTTT. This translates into CASSETTGLRTGELFF.